Listed below are T cell receptor beta chains from one sample, sequenced in a study of blood T cell repertoires in COVID-19. Clones were sequenced by immunoSEQ multiplex PCR, and TCRdb holds only the in-frame ones, with some missing. The profile shows about 180,000 clones, nearly 90% of them singletons. Material: peripheral blood. Receptors originate from a man younger than 30 who had recovered from COVID-19. Each CDR3 is given with its conserved first and last residue. D genes are given only for firm matches. Clone size, where shown, is once, few, many, or a class for clones that have expanded.

>.|TRBV4-3|.|TRBJ2-2
CASSQEPREYPGELFF
TGCGCCAGCAGCCAAGAACCCCGGGAGTACCCCGGGGAGCTGTTTTTT
>.|TRBV19|.|TRBJ1-2
CASSTEGHRYGYTF
TGTGCCAGTAGTACGGAGGGGCATCGCTATGGCTACACCTTC
>.|TRBV4-3|.|TRBJ1-2
CASSQGPSGASYTF
TGCGCCAGCAGCCAAGGTCCTTCGGGTGCTAGCTACACCTTC
>TRBD1|TRBV7-2|.|TRBJ1-1
CASSLTGQGATEAFF
TGTGCCAGCAGCTTAACAGGACAGGGGGCTACTGAAGCTTTCTTT
>TRBD1|TRBV27|.|TRBJ1-5
CASGVMRQGEDQPQHF
TGTGCCAGCGGAGTGATGAGACAGGGCGAAGATCAGCCCCAGCATTTT
>TRBD1|TRBV2|.|TRBJ2-1
CASKGQGNEQFF
TGTGCCAGTAAGGGACAGGGGAATGAGCAGTTCTTC
>.|TRBV6-5|.|TRBJ1-2
CASTADSTPWYGYTF
TGTGCCAGTACGGCGGACTCGACCCCTTGGTATGGCTACACCTTC
>TRBD1|TRBV6-6|.|TRBJ2-7
CASSHQGGKYF
TGTGCCAGCAGCCATCAAGGGGGCAAGTACTTC
>.|TRBV27|.|TRBJ1-2
CASSLGGISNYGYTF
TGTGCCAGCAGTTTGGGAGGGATTTCGAACTATGGCTACACCTTC
>TRBD2|TRBV6-5|once|TRBJ2-1
CASSPWGTSYEQFF
TGTGCCAGCAGTCCCTGGGGGACTAGTTATGAGCAGTTCTTC
>TRBD1|TRBV5-1|few|TRBJ1-2
CASGQGATTNYGYTF
TGCGCCAGCGGACAGGGGGCTACTACTAACTATGGCTACACCTTC
>TRBD2|TRBV7-2|.|TRBJ2-7
CASSLGRGLAESYEQYF
TGTGCCAGCAGCTTAGGGAGGGGACTAGCGGAGTCCTACGAGCAGTACTTC
>.|TRBV5-6|.|TRBJ1-1
CASSLGRRAFF
TGTGCCAGCAGCTTAGGGAGGAGAGCTTTCTTT
>.|TRBV20-1|once|TRBJ2-1
CSVLAVRGQFF
TGCAGTGTTCTAGCCGTCAGGGGGCAGTTCTTC
>TRBD1|TRBV18|.|TRBJ2-1
CASSQGAGYNEQFF
TGTGCCAGCTCTCAGGGGGCCGGGTACAATGAGCAGTTCTTC
>.|TRBV18|.|TRBJ2-7
CASSPGRGSTYEQYF
TGTGCCAGCTCACCCGGAAGGGGTTCCACCTACGAGCAGTACTTC
>.|TRBV24-1|.|TRBJ1-5
CATSAKFWIRGEGERNQPQHF
TGTGCCACCAGTGCTAAATTTTGGATACGGGGTGAGGGGGAACGCAATCAGCCCCAGCATTTT
>.|TRBV9|once|TRBJ1-1
CASTLGGGRTTEAFF
TGTGCCAGCACCCTAGGGGGGGGGAGAACCACTGAAGCTTTCTTT
>TRBD2|TRBV29-1|.|TRBJ2-3
CSVEGGRAGLDTQYF
TGCAGCGTTGAAGGCGGGAGGGCCGGCCTCGATACGCAGTATTTT
>TRBD2|TRBV7-3|.|TRBJ2-7
CASSLTPGGSYEQYF
TGTGCCAGCAGCTTAACCCCGGGAGGTTCCTACGAGCAGTACTTC
>.|TRBV19|once|TRBJ1-1
CASSLGGNTEAFF
TGTGCCAGTAGCCTAGGGGGGAACACTGAAGCTTTCTTT
>.|TRBV11-2|once|TRBJ2-2
CASSSQTGSNTGELFF
TGTGCCAGCAGCTCCCAGACGGGTTCGAACACCGGGGAGCTGTTTTTT
>.|TRBV5-6|.|TRBJ2-7
CASSSAEWDYEQYF
TGTGCCAGCAGTAGCGCTGAATGGGACTACGAGCAGTACTTC
>.|TRBV28|few|TRBJ2-1
CASSKGRGSRYNEQFF
TGTGCCAGCAGTAAGGGCCGGGGAAGCAGGTACAATGAGCAGTTCTTC
>.|TRBV7-2|.|TRBJ2-7
CASSASQNYEQYF
TGTGCCAGCAGCGCCTCACAGAATTACGAGCAGTACTTC
>TRBD2|TRBV6-2/TRBV6-3|once|TRBJ2-7
CASSYSITSGLTEQYF
TGTGCCAGCAGTTACTCGATCACTAGCGGGCTGACCGAGCAGTACTTC
>.|TRBV5-1|once|TRBJ2-5
CASSRNRQGAGEETQYF
TGCGCCAGCAGCCGGAATCGGCAGGGGGCGGGAGAAGAGACCCAGTACTTC
>.|TRBV24-1|.|TRBJ1-2
CATSEPDSHGYTF
TGTGCCACCAGTGAACCGGACAGCCATGGCTACACCTTC
>.|TRBV6-6|.|TRBJ2-3
CASCSSGTDTQYF
TGTGCCAGCTGCAGCTCAGGTACAGATACGCAGTATTTT
>.|TRBV19|.|TRBJ1-4
CASSQNQGKFNEKLFF
TGTGCCAGTAGCCAAAACCAGGGGAAATTTAATGAAAAACTGTTTTTT
>.|TRBV6-2/TRBV6-3|.|TRBJ2-7
CASSLKPYEQYF
TGTGCCAGCAGTTTGAAGCCCTACGAGCAGTACTTC
>.|TRBV6-6|.|TRBJ2-7
CASSLGAFHEQYF
TGTGCCAGCAGCTTGGGGGCTTTCCACGAGCAGTACTTC
>.|TRBV6-1|.|TRBJ1-5
CASSDGNSNQPQHF
TGTGCCAGCAGTGACGGGAATAGCAATCAGCCCCAGCATTTT
>.|TRBV10-1|.|TRBJ1-2
CASNGIAGHYGYTF
TGCGCCAGCAACGGAATCGCGGGCCACTATGGCTACACCTTC
>.|TRBV4-3|.|TRBJ1-6
CASSQDSGGSSYNSPLHF
TGCGCCAGCAGCCAAGATTCGGGGGGAAGCTCCTATAATTCACCCCTCCACTTT